A selection of T cell receptor beta chains follows, all from one sample in a study of T cells in Graves' hyperthyroidism and ophthalmopathy. MiXCR, applied by TCRdb to the multiplex PCR reads, yields one record per CDR3 protein. The sample contains about 290,000 distinct CDR3 sequences, 13% of which appear only once. Source material: blood. These TCRs come from a woman aged 25 to 39 with Graves' hyperthyroidism that later progressed to Graves' ophthalmopathy. CDR3s include the opening cysteine and the closing phenylalanine or tryptophan. The order of the fields is clone size, D gene, V gene, J gene, CDR3 DNA, CDR3 protein. The D gene is left open where the match is weak. Clone size appears in some rows only: once, few, many, or a class for an expanded clone.

many	TRBD1	TRBV5-4	TRBJ2-2	TGTGCCAGCAGCTGGGACAGGACTAAGGGGGAGCTGTTTTTT	CASSWDRTKGELFF
many	.	TRBV27	TRBJ2-1	TGTGCCAGCAGGGGATCAGGGGACAATGAGCAGTTCTTC	CASRGSGDNEQFF
.	.	TRBV25-1	TRBJ2-6	TGTGCCAGCAGTCTGCGTCGGGACTCTGGGGCCAACGTCCTGACTTTC	CASSLRRDSGANVLTF
many	.	TRBV5-5	TRBJ2-6	TGTGCCAGCAGCCGGGGAACGGCTGGGGCCAACGTCCTGACTTTC	CASSRGTAGANVLTF
few	.	TRBV6-2/TRBV6-3	TRBJ1-1	TGTGCCAGCAGTTATGGGGACCTCATGAACACTGAAGCTTTCTTT	CASSYGDLMNTEAFF
many	.	TRBV11-2	TRBJ2-5	TGTGCCAGCAGCTCTGGGGCCGAGACCCAGTACTTC	CASSSGAETQYF
.	.	TRBV6-5	TRBJ1-6	TGTGCCAGCAGTTACTCGGAGACTTCACCCCTCCACTTT	CASSYSETSPLHF
many	.	TRBV5-8	TRBJ1-5	TGTGCCAGCAGCTTGGCAGTCCTGGGGGGCTATAGCAATCAGCCCCAGCATTTT	CASSLAVLGGYSNQPQHF
many	.	TRBV27	TRBJ2-3	TGTGCCAGCAGTTTTCTCGCAGATACGCAGTATTTT	CASSFLADTQYF
many	TRBD2	TRBV20-1	TRBJ2-3	TGCAGTGCTAGTCCCCTAGCGGGAAATACAGATACGCAGTATTTT	CSASPLAGNTDTQYF
many	.	TRBV27	TRBJ2-7	TGTGCCAGCAGTTTCGGCCGAGGGGGTTACGAGCAGTACTTC	CASSFGRGGYEQYF
many	TRBD2	TRBV12-3/TRBV12-4	TRBJ2-1	TGTGCCAGCAGTTTGATCGGGCTAGCGGAATACAATGAGCAGTTCTTC	CASSLIGLAEYNEQFF
few	.	TRBV19	TRBJ1-3	TGTGCCAGTACCGGACAAAATGGAAACACCATATATTTT	CASTGQNGNTIYF
few	.	TRBV7-6	TRBJ2-5	TGTGCCAGCAGCCGTGGTCCGTTTCCTTCCCCACAAGAGACCCAGTACTTC	CASSRGPFPSPQETQYF
many	.	TRBV4-3	TRBJ1-1	TGCGCCAGCAGCCAAGCAACGGGGTCGAACACTGAAGCTTTCTTT	CASSQATGSNTEAFF
.	.	TRBV2	TRBJ1-6	TGTGCCAGCCAGTATCGACAGACGAATTCACCCCTCCACTTT	CASQYRQTNSPLHF
many	.	TRBV7-2	TRBJ1-3	TGTGCCAGCAGCTTAGGAGTAGGCTCTGGAAACACCATATATTTT	CASSLGVGSGNTIYF
.	TRBD2	TRBV9	TRBJ2-2	TGTGCCAGCAGCCCCTTCGGGAGGGCCGGTGTCGGGGAGCTGTTTTTT	CASSPFGRAGVGELFF
many	.	TRBV6-1	TRBJ1-2	TGTGCCAGCACCCTAAGCCCTAGGACTGGAACTAACTATGGCTACACCTTC	CASTLSPRTGTNYGYTF
many	.	TRBV28	TRBJ2-5	TGTGCCAGCAGTTTCCAGCAAGAGACCCAGTACTTC	CASSFQQETQYF
many	TRBD1	TRBV27	TRBJ2-7	TGTGCCAGCAGAACAGGGGGCGCCCAGTACGAGCAGTACTTC	CASRTGGAQYEQYF
many	.	TRBV20-1	TRBJ2-7	TGCAGTGTACAGGGAAGGGGCTACGAGCAGTACTTC	CSVQGRGYEQYF
many	TRBD1	TRBV7-2	TRBJ1-2	TGTGCCAGCAGCGGAACGGGACAGGGGGCGGGGGGCTACACCTTC	CASSGTGQGAGGYTF
.	.	TRBV6-1	TRBJ2-7	TGTGCCAGCAGTGAAGGGGGTCTCTACGAGCAGTACTTC	CASSEGGLYEQYF
many	.	TRBV11-2	TRBJ2-2	TGTGCCAGCAGCTTAGAAAGGGGGGCCGGGGAGCTGTTTTTT	CASSLERGAGELFF
many	.	TRBV30	TRBJ1-6	TGTGCCTGGAGTGTTACAGCCTATAATTCACCCCTCCACTTT	CAWSVTAYNSPLHF
.	TRBD2	TRBV5-4	TRBJ2-7	TGTGCCAGCAGCTCGATGATGACTAGCGGGGCCTACGAGCAGTACTTC	CASSSMMTSGAYEQYF
many	TRBD1	TRBV9	TRBJ2-5	TGTGCCAGCAGCCCCCGGACAGGGGAGACCCAGTACTTC	CASSPRTGETQYF
.	.	TRBV18	TRBJ1-1	TGTGCCAGCTCACCACGGGCGATAACGGACACTGAAGCTTTCTTT	CASSPRAITDTEAFF
many	TRBD1	TRBV5-5	TRBJ2-5	TGTGCCAGCACTCTCGGGCGTGGCAGGGGGCTAGAGACCCAGTACTTC	CASTLGRGRGLETQYF
many	TRBD2	TRBV20-1	TRBJ2-3	TGCAGTGCTACGGGACTAGGGGTCACAGATACGCAGTATTTT	CSATGLGVTDTQYF
many	.	TRBV6-2/TRBV6-3	TRBJ1-2	TGTGCCAGCAGTTACTCGTCGGGGTCCAACACTATTTATGGCTACACCTTC	CASSYSSGSNTIYGYTF
.	TRBD2	TRBV6-1	TRBJ2-3	TGTGCCAGCAGTGGGACTAGCGGGAGAGGACCAGATACGCAGTATTTT	CASSGTSGRGPDTQYF
many	TRBD2	TRBV6-2/TRBV6-3	TRBJ2-4	TGTGCCAGCGGAAAGACTAGCGGCCAAAACATTCAGTACTTC	CASGKTSGQNIQYF
.	.	TRBV20-1	TRBJ1-1	TGCAGTGCTAGATTTCAGGGGCGAGAGGACACTGAAGCTTTCTTT	CSARFQGREDTEAFF
many	.	TRBV11-2	TRBJ2-4	TGTGCCAGCAGGGACAGGACTACCCCAAAAAACATTCAGTACTTC	CASRDRTTPKNIQYF
few	.	TRBV20-1	TRBJ2-3	TGCAGTGCTAGAGGGGACCTCACAGATACGCAGTATTTT	CSARGDLTDTQYF
.	.	TRBV13	TRBJ1-1	TGTGCCAGCAGCCCAAATGGGGCCTTGAACACTGAAGCTTTCTTT	CASSPNGALNTEAFF
many	TRBD1	TRBV27	TRBJ2-2	TGTGCCAGCAGTCCAGACAGGGATCACACCGGGGAGCTGTTTTTT	CASSPDRDHTGELFF
many	.	TRBV20-1	TRBJ2-7	TGCAGTGCTAGAGATGATTCCAGCGGTCCCTACGAGCAGTACTTC	CSARDDSSGPYEQYF
.	TRBD2	TRBV4-1	TRBJ2-3	TGCGCCAGCAGCCAAGATGCACTAGCGGCCAGCACAGATACGCAGTATTTT	CASSQDALAASTDTQYF